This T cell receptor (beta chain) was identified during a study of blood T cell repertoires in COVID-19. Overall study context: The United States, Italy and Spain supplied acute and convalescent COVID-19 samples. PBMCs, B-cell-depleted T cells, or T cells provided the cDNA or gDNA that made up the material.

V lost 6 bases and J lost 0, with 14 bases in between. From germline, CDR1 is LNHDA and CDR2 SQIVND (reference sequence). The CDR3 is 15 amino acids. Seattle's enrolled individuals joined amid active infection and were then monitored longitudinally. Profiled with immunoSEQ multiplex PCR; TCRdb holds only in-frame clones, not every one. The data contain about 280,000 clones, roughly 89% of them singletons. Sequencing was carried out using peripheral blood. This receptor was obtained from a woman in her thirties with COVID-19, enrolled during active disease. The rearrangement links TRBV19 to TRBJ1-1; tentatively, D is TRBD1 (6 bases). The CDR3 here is CASSSRGPLNTEAFF. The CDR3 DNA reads TGTGCCAGTAGCTCGCGGGGGCCCTTGAACACTGAAGCTTTCTTT. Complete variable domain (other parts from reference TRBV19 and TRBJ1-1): DGGITQSPKYLFRKEGQNVTLSCEQNLNHDAMYWYRQDPGQGLRLIYYSQIVNDFQKGDIAEGYSVSREKKESFPLTVTSAQKNPTAFYLCASSSRGPLNTEAFFGQGTRLTVV.